These 30 T cell receptor beta chains were sequenced from one sample in a study of blood T cells in healthy people across ages. A second PCR of 7 to 11 cycles used a sample-barcoded 5' primer and a J-beta primer mix. TCRdb used MiXCR to reprocess the 5' RACE reads, holding one entry per CDR3 protein. The repertoire includes about 720,000 distinct CDR3 sequences, approximately 22% of them detected once, and less than 25% sits in the top ten. Sequenced input: blood. The receptor source for this set is a man aged 65 to 79 in good health.

There are a few counts of this clonotype. The chain has TRBV11-2 and TRBJ2-1, with D possibly matching TRBD2 (6 bases). The tail of the sequence fits TRBJ2-7 better, so the J call may be wrong. CDR1 and CDR2 from the germline V gene are SGHAT and FQNNGV. This CDR3 spans 16 amino acids. The CDR3, as DNA: TGTGCCAGCAGCTTACAACTAGGACTAAAGAGTGGCGAGCAGTACGTC. The encoded protein is CASSLQLGLKSGEQYV.

The chain links TRBV10-2 to TRBJ2-1; no firm D call. The germline gives CDR1 WSHSY, CDR2 SAAADI. CDR3 length equals 16 residues. Trimming removed 5 bases at V and 0 bases at J, with 14 bases between. The CDR3 coding sequence is TGCGCCAGCAGTACCTCCTCAGGTGGCTCCTACAATGAGCAGTTCTTC. It specifies CASSTSSGGSYNEQFF.

In its sample, this clonotype was seen a few times. The rearrangement links TRBV10-3 to TRBJ2-7; 15 bases map to TRBD2. After removal of 6 bases from V and 7 bases from J, the junction contained 13 bases not matched to a gene. In germline, CDR1 is ENHRY, CDR2 SYGVKD. The CDR3 totals 17 residues. CDR3 region: CAISATPGLAGGSEQYV. CDR3 bases: TGTGCCATCAGCGCAACCCCGGGACTAGCGGGAGGTAGTGAGCAGTACGTC.

The chain couples TRBV19 to TRBJ1-4; no firm D call. Germline assignment: CDR1 LNHDA and CDR2 SQIVND (reference sequence). The CDR3 covers 13 residues. V was trimmed by 10 bases and J by 7 bases, leaving 16 bases between them. The CDR3 DNA is TGTGCCACTCTAGACCTAGATACTGAAAAACTGTTTTTT. Its translation: CATLDLDTEKLFF.

This clonotype was detected a few times. This sequence joins TRBV20-1 and TRBJ1-2; a possible D gene is TRBD1 (5 bases). The germline V gene has CDR1 DFQATT and CDR2 SNEGSKA (reference sequence). The V end was cut by 4 bases, the J end by 6 bases, with 12 bases between. The CDR3 is made up of 12 amino acids. The DNA for the CDR3 is TGCAGTGCTAACCGGGACGTCCATGGCTACACCTTC. It translates to CSANRDVHGYTF.

The chain couples TRBV7-9 to TRBJ1-2; D is ambiguous. Trimming pared 2 bases from V and 7 bases from J, leaving 17 bases between. The CDR3 runs to 15 residues. CDR1 and CDR2 (germline): SEHNR, FQNEAQ (reference sequence). For the CDR3, the DNA is TGTGCCAGCAGCTTAAATACGGCCCAGGCAGGTGGCTACACCTTC. Protein: CASSLNTAQAGGYTF.

This clonotype was counted a few times. At one boundary the junction diverges from the germline segment, which might be a read error. The chain recombines TRBV6-2 or TRBV6-3 with TRBJ2-5, with D maybe TRBD1 (5 bases). Germline values: CDR1 MNHEY, CDR2 SVGEGT. The CDR3 consists of 13 residues. CDR3 in amino acids: CASSSPRTQIRIF. Written as DNA, the CDR3 is TGTGCCAGCAGTAGCCCGCGGACACAAATCCGTATCTTC.

This clonotype was counted only a few times. This chain joins TRBV6-6 and TRBJ2-7, with D tentatively TRBD1 (5 bases). From germline, CDR1 is MNHNY and CDR2 SVGAGI (reference sequence). CDR3 size: 15 residues. V was shortened by 6 bases and J by 0 bases, with 15 bases between the two germline ends. The CDR3 nucleotides are TGTGCCAGCAGCCTGGACACCTCAATCTCCTACGAGCAGTACGTC. As protein: CASSLDTSISYEQYV.

This clonotype was picked up a small number of times. The chain joins TRBV6-6 to TRBJ2-5; 9 bases are a match to TRBD1. TRBJ2-7 explains the end of the DNA better; the J call may be wrong. CDR3 size: 14 residues. Germline V lookup: CDR1 MNHNY, CDR2 SVGAGI (reference sequence). CDR3 sequence: CASKRDRENYEQYF. As DNA, the CDR3 is TGTGCCAGCAAGCGGGACAGGGAAAACTACGAGCAGTACTTC.

The chain is built from TRBV7-8 and TRBJ2-5; D call uncertain. The J call may be faulty, since TRBJ2-7 better matches the DNA end. The CDR3 covers 16 residues. Germline lookup yields CDR1 SGHVS and CDR2 FQNEAQ. The CDR3 here is CASSLAGSSLFYEQYV. The DNA for the CDR3 is TGTGCCAGCAGCTTAGCTGGGTCCAGCCTTTTCTACGAGCAGTACGTC.

This clonotype was seen only a few times. V and J are TRBV20-1 and TRBJ1-6; possible D gene TRBD1, 6 bases. Per the germline V gene, CDR1 is DFQATT and CDR2 is SNEGSKA (reference sequence). Trimming took off 0 bases at V and 3 bases at J, with 15 bases between the two ends. The CDR3 covers 17 residues. The DNA for the CDR3 is TGCAGTGCTAGAGAGGGGGCCAGGGGTTTCTATAATTCACCCCTCCACTTT. It encodes CSAREGARGFYNSPLHF.

The chain combines TRBV7-9 with TRBJ1-1; a weak D match, TRBD1 (6 bases). CDR3 length: 15 amino acids. With 1 base removed from V and 0 bases from J, the gap between germline ends came to 9 bases. CDR1 is SEHNR and CDR2 is FQNEAQ in the germline V gene (reference sequence). CDR3 DNA sequence: TGTGCCAGCAGCTTAGAGGGGGGTATGAACACTGAAGCTTTCTTT. Its translation: CASSLEGGMNTEAFF.

This clonotype was recorded a few times. The chain carries TRBV5-6 and TRBJ2-3; 8 bases are shared with TRBD2. Germline-derived CDR1 and CDR2 are SGHDT and YYEEEE. Losses at the gene ends were 2 bases for V and 1 base for J; bases not matched to a gene: 3. CDR3 length: 15 residues. CDR3 amino acids: CASSFETSGTDTQYF. CDR3 nucleotide sequence: TGTGCCAGCAGCTTCGAGACTAGCGGCACAGATACGCAGTATTTT.

The genes are TRBV29-1 and TRBJ1-1; D not resolved. The CDR3 contains 14 residues. V lost 2 bases and J 0 bases, leaving 10 bases between the germline ends. In germline, CDR1 is SQVTM, CDR2 ANQGSEA. The CDR3 sequence: CSVELSALNTEAFF. CDR3 bases: TGCAGCGTTGAATTGTCAGCCCTGAACACTGAAGCTTTCTTT. The full variable domain, its missing parts supplied by reference TRBV29-1 and TRBJ1-1, is SAVISQKPSRDICQRGTSLTIQCQVDSQVTMMFWYRQQPGQSLTLIATANQGSEATYESGFVIDKFPISRPNLTFSTLTVSNMSPEDSSIYLCSVELSALNTEAFFGQGTRLTVV.

This clonotype was seen at least ten times. The gene calls are TRBV7-2 and TRBJ2-2, with 8 bases identical to TRBD2. The CDR3 is 17 residues long. V dropped 1 base and J dropped 3; count of bases not matched to a gene: 7. The germline gives CDR1 SGHTA, CDR2 FQGNSA. In nucleotides, the CDR3 is TGTGCCAGCAGCTTAGTGAGGAGCGGGAGAGACACCGGGGAGCTGTTTTTT. Protein: CASSLVRSGRDTGELFF.

Many counts were recorded for this clonotype. V usage is TRBV10-3 and J usage is TRBJ2-1; 7 positions match TRBD1. Looked up from germline, CDR1 is ENHRY and CDR2 is SYGVKD. The CDR3 totals 15 residues. The V segment lost 0 bases and the J segment 4 bases; nucleotides outside the gene matches: 3. CDR3 sequence: CAISESGQLYNEQFF. CDR3 bases: TGTGCCATCAGTGAGTCGGGACAGTTATACAATGAGCAGTTCTTC.

Remarks on this clonotype: This may arise from a read error, as a much more abundant clone is one base away. V is TRBV29-1 and J is TRBJ1-1; D possibly corresponds to TRBD1 (5 bases). The CDR3 runs 12 residues. The germline CDR1 and CDR2 sequences are SQVTM and ANQGSEA. The CDR3 spells CSVGVADTEALF. DNA for the CDR3: TGCAGCGTGGGGGTAGCGGACACTGAAGCTCTCTTT. The variable domain in full, with the rest retrieved from reference TRBV29-1 and TRBJ1-1, is SAVISQKPSRDICQRGTSLTIQCQVDSQVTMMFWYRQQPGQSLTLIATANQGSEATYESGFVIDKFPISRPNLTFSTLTVSNMSPEDSSIYLCSVGVADTEALFGQGTRLTVV.

This clonotype was seen only a few times. The chain combines TRBV6-5 with TRBJ1-5; possible D gene TRBD1, 5 bases. The CDR3 loop spans 14 amino acids. CDR1 is MNHEY and CDR2 is SVGAGI in the germline V gene. The V gene lost 7 bases and the J gene lost 4 bases, with 14 bases spanning the gap. The CDR3 nucleotides are TGTGCCAGCACCCCCACAGGACAAAATCAGCCCCAGCATTTT. Its protein is CASTPTGQNQPQHF.

The chain has TRBV2 and TRBJ2-5; 9 bases map to TRBD1. Germline V gives CDR1 SNHLY, CDR2 FYNNEI. The J segment lost 5 bases and the V segment lost 6 bases, leaving 10 bases of the junction unmatched. The CDR3 consists of 15 residues. CDR3 nucleotide sequence: TGTGCCAGCAGAAGACCGGGACAGGGAACGGAGACCCAGTACTTC. Translated: CASRRPGQGTETQYF.

The V and J genes are TRBV6-2 or TRBV6-3 and TRBJ2-3; 8 nucleotides align to TRBD2. V shed 11 bases, J shed 6 bases, and the junction held 10 bases outside the gene matches. Germline V CDR1 and CDR2: MNHEY, SVGEGT. The CDR3 runs 13 residues. The CDR3 coding sequence is TGTGCCGCGGAGGGACTAGTCAGCGATACGCAGTATTTT. Residues: CAAEGLVSDTQYF.

This chain joins TRBV20-1 and TRBJ2-5; possible D gene TRBD2, 5 bases. The J call may not be correct, given that the DNA end is closer to TRBJ2-1. Germline V CDR1 and CDR2: DFQATT, SNEGSKA (reference sequence). The CDR3 extends over 14 amino acids. The CDR3 loop is CSARDKGSYNEQFF. The CDR3, as DNA: TGCAGTGCTAGAGATAAAGGGAGTTACAATGAGCAGTTCTTC.

To note about this clonotype: A read error may account for a junction end that differs from germline. The DNA of the CDR3 is TGTGCCGGCAGCCCCCGGACAGGGATGAGCACAGATACGCAGTATTTT. This translates into CAGSPRTGMSTDTQYF. V is TRBV11-2 and J is TRBJ2-3, with 8 bases identical to TRBD1. CDR1 is SGHAT and CDR2 is FQNNGV in the germline V gene. This CDR3 region has 16 residues.

This clonotype has a count of ten or more. The genes are TRBV18 and TRBJ2-5, with D hard to call. Trimming took off 8 bases at V and 5 bases at J, with 12 bases between the two ends. The CDR3 spans 12 residues. Germline lookup yields CDR1 KGHSH and CDR2 LQKENI. The CDR3 region has the DNA TGTGCCAGCAGTCCATCGCGGGAGACCCAGTACTTC. It is translated as CASSPSRETQYF.

The sample holds a few counts of this clonotype. The chain employs TRBV20-1 and TRBJ2-3, with 8 bases lining up with TRBD2. CDR3 length: 14 amino acids. J lost 1 base, V lost 2 bases, and 2 bases had no gene match. CDR1 and CDR2 from the germline V gene are DFQATT and SNEGSKA (reference sequence). The CDR3 sequence is CSARTTSGTDTQYF. The CDR3 DNA reads TGCAGTGCTAGAACGACTAGCGGCACAGATACGCAGTATTTT.

This chain links TRBV7-7 with TRBJ2-3; 8 bases agree with TRBD2. The CDR3 runs to 16 residues. Germline V gene data show CDR1 as SSHAT and CDR2 as FNYEAQ (reference sequence). The V and J ends lost 5 bases and 0 bases, in that order; junction bases with no gene match: 7. The CDR3 here is CASSPLSGASTDTQYF. The DNA for the CDR3 is TGTGCCAGCAGCCCCCTTAGCGGGGCGAGCACAGATACGCAGTATTTT.

This clonotype was counted between two and nine times. This chain uses TRBV6-5 with TRBJ1-1, with 10 bases aligning to TRBD1. Germline lookup yields CDR1 MNHEY and CDR2 SVGAGI. This CDR3 region has 14 residues. Trimming took 7 bases from V and 6 from J; bases not matched to a gene: 8. CDR3: CASTRGTGVSEAFF. For the CDR3, the DNA is TGTGCCAGCACCAGGGGGACAGGGGTCTCTGAAGCTTTCTTT.

The sample holds a few counts of this clonotype. The V and J genes are TRBV7-2 and TRBJ2-3; 8 bases match TRBD2. J lost 5 bases, V lost 7 bases, and 11 bases had no gene match. The CDR3 is 15 residues long. Germline values: CDR1 SGHTA, CDR2 FQGNSA. The CDR3 sequence: CASTPRESGRDTQYF. The CDR3, as DNA: TGTGCCAGCACCCCAAGGGAAAGCGGGAGAGATACGCAGTATTTT.

V is TRBV29-1 and J is TRBJ2-1; D unresolved. Germline lookup yields CDR1 SQVTM and CDR2 ANQGSEA. Trimming took 1 base from V and 8 from J, leaving 18 bases between them. The CDR3 loop spans 15 amino acids. This CDR3 reads CSVEGLVVGSDEQFF. CDR3 in DNA: TGCAGCGTTGAAGGTCTAGTCGTGGGTTCAGATGAGCAGTTCTTC.

The rearrangement joins TRBV12-3 or TRBV12-4 to TRBJ1-1; TRBD1 matches 7 bases. V was clipped by 5 bases and J by 1 base; unmatched bases: 7. This CDR3 has 15 amino acids. The CDR3 protein is CASSHQGGTNTEAFF. CDR3 sequence (DNA): TGTGCCAGCAGTCACCAGGGGGGTACGAACACTGAAGCTTTCTTT.

The chain employs TRBV19 and TRBJ1-1, with TRBD1 matching over 7 bases. Germline V gives CDR1 LNHDA, CDR2 SQIVND (reference sequence). J was trimmed by 4 bases and V by 6 bases; bases with no gene match: 8. The length of the CDR3 is 14 residues. The CDR3 DNA is TGTGCCAGTAGCAAACGACAGGGTGTCACTGAAGCTTTCTTT. Amino acid sequence: CASSKRQGVTEAFF.